This T cell receptor beta chain was found in a study of T cells in Graves' hyperthyroidism and ophthalmopathy. Study at large: Peripheral blood was obtained at initial diagnosis, preceding any treatment. The study, taken as a whole, reports: Clonotypes that were expanded in thyroid above 0.001 mostly appeared in blood too. Progression to ophthalmopathy was predicted a median of approximately 6.4 months early.

This clonotype was picked up a small number of times. The antigen is not known. TCR beta CDR3 regions were amplified from RNA. The study used the HTBI primer set for a first-round RT-PCR of the TCR CDR3. One entry per CDR3 protein, called by TCRdb with MiXCR from the multiplex PCR reads. This repertoire shows 450,000 to 650,000 distinct CDR3 sequences, less than 25% found once; its top ten account for more than 25%. Trimming took 2 bases from V and 0 from J; bases not matched to a gene: 4. The CDR3 length is 15 residues. Germline V gene lookup returns CDR1 MDHEN and CDR2 SYDVKM. Diagnosis rested on symptoms, serum thyroxine and TRAb, thyroid ultrasound, and orbital computed tomography.

Sequencing was carried out using blood. V is TRBV28 and J is TRBJ2-7; 7 bases match TRBD2. The receptor was isolated from a man aged 18 to 30 with Graves' hyperthyroidism. The CDR3 protein is CASSLLAEASYEQYF. The CDR3 DNA is TGTGCCAGCAGTTTACTAGCGGAGGCCTCCTACGAGCAGTACTTC. The full variable domain, completed using reference TRBV28 and TRBJ2-7, is DVKVTQSSRYLVKRTGEKVFLECVQDMDHENMFWYRQDPGLGLRLIYFSYDVKMKEKGDIPEGYSVSREKKERFSLILESASTNQTSMYLCASSLLAEASYEQYFGPGTRLTVT.